This paragraph covers one T cell receptor (beta chain) sequence. Its specificity is not known. The data are from a study of radiation and T cells in renal cell carcinoma. Study results and caveats: In blood, top tumor clones expanded by 2 weeks, shrinking by 4. Pretreatment tumor biopsies were lacking, so baseline clonotypes are unknown.

The time point was: blood 4 weeks post-SBRT, at nephrectomy. As for treatment: 15 Gy SBRT to primary tumor, nephrectomy 4 weeks later. Nephrectomy followed 15 Gy stereotactic body radiation by 4 weeks. The V gene lost 6 bases and the J gene lost 0 bases, with 13 bases spanning the gap. Germline values: CDR1 SGHRS, CDR2 YFSETQ. The CDR3 extends over 15 amino acids. Only in-frame clones appear in the TCRdb table, and some are missing; sequencing was by immunoSEQ multiplex PCR. The sample comprises around 170,000 clones, 88% of which are singletons, and about 11% rests with the top ten. The chain couples TRBV5-1 to TRBJ1-3; D not resolved. The receptor was derived from a woman between 45 and 65 years old with renal cell carcinoma. Sample: blood, taken from a patient whose treatment included radiotherapy and nephrectomy. CDR3 loop: CASKSRPSSGNTIYF. CDR3 in DNA: TGCGCCAGCAAGAGCAGGCCGAGCTCTGGAAACACCATATATTTT.